Below are 9 T cell receptor beta chains sequenced from a single sample in a study of patients and donors after allogeneic stem cell transplantation (dated by TCRdb to the early 2020s). Preparation of the library involved RT-PCR. The sequencer was a NextSeq 550. In TCRdb, the public reads were trimmed at Q25 with fastp and aligned with MiXCR, with productive beta chains retained. CDR3 protein duplicates are merged, each entry listing the most common genes and DNA. Recorded for this sample are 40,000 to 45,000 distinct CDR3 sequences; roughly 30% of them occurred a single time. The leading ten clones occupy approximately 75% of the sample. The sample comprised blood, either unsorted or a sorted T cell fraction (not recorded which). These receptors all stem from a human donor who was either an allogeneic HSCT recipient or a stem cell or donor lymphocyte infusion donor (not recorded which). It is not recorded whose cells these are; they may come from a transplant donor.

There are a few counts of this clonotype. This chain connects TRBV6-5 to TRBJ1-3; no definite D call. Germline loops: CDR1 MNHEY, CDR2 SVGAGI. CDR3 length equals 16 residues. V was cut by 0 bases and J by 0 bases, with 9 bases left in between. DNA for the CDR3: TGTGCCAGCAGTTACTCGGTTACAGCCTCTGGAAACACCATATATTTT. Translating gives CASSYSVTASGNTIYF.

The chain uses TRBV27 and TRBJ1-1, with D unclear. CDR3 size: 14 residues. V was trimmed by 5 bases and J by 4 bases, leaving 14 bases between them. Germline CDR1 is MNHEY and CDR2 is SMNVEV (reference sequence). The CDR3 is CASSSLGGPTEAFF. CDR3 nucleotide sequence: TGTGCCAGCAGTAGTCTTGGCGGGCCCACTGAAGCTTTCTTT.

This clonotype was observed a handful of times. The gene calls are TRBV20-1 and TRBJ2-3, with D possibly matching TRBD1 (5 bases). This CDR3 is built from 13 residues. Germline V lookup: CDR1 DFQATT, CDR2 SNEGSKA (reference sequence). V lost 5 bases and J lost 2, with 11 bases in between. The CDR3 is CSALGVNTDTQYF. The CDR3 DNA reads as TGCAGTGCTTTAGGGGTGAACACAGATACGCAGTATTTT.

This clonotype was seen repeatedly, ten times or more. The V and J genes are TRBV4-3 and TRBJ1-2, with 7 bases aligning to TRBD1. This CDR3 spans 15 amino acids. The V gene's germline CDR1 is LGHNA and CDR2 YSLEER. The junction had 5 bases not matched to a gene; V was cut back by 0 bases and J by 4 bases. CDR3 coding DNA: TGCGCCAGCAGCCAAGAAGGACAGGCCCGCTATGGCTACACCTTC. It yields the protein CASSQEGQARYGYTF.

This clonotype has a single count. The gene calls are TRBV7-9 and TRBJ2-3; 7 positions match TRBD1. The CDR3 is 15 amino acids. Trimming took 1 base from V and 1 from J; bases not matched to a gene: 2. The germline V gene has CDR1 SEHNR and CDR2 FQNEAQ (reference sequence). CDR3 in amino acids: CASSLGGQRTDTQYF. The CDR3 DNA reads as TGTGCCAGCAGCTTAGGGGGACAGCGCACAGATACGCAGTATTTT.

This sequence joins TRBV12-3 or TRBV12-4 and TRBJ1-1; D gene unclear. V lost 1 base and J 5 bases, leaving 14 bases between the germline ends. This CDR3 has 15 amino acids. DNA for the CDR3: TGTGCCAGCAGTTTAGGACCCCTGGGCGTTACTGAAGCTTTCTTT. Protein product: CASSLGPLGVTEAFF.

This CDR3 reads CASSPLRDTEAFF. In DNA form, the CDR3 reads TGCGCCAGCAGCCCCCTAAGGGATACTGAAGCTTTCTTT. The chain is built from TRBV4-1 and TRBJ1-1, with D uncertain. V shed 4 bases and J shed 5 bases, with 11 bases lying between them. Per the germline V gene, CDR1 is MGHRA and CDR2 is YSYEKL. This CDR3 has 13 amino acids.

In this sample, this clonotype turned up a few times. This chain uses TRBV19 with TRBJ1-1, with 7 bases aligning to TRBD1. The ends lost 5 bases at V and 5 bases at J; junction bases unmatched: 5. The CDR3 spans 13 residues. Germline V gives CDR1 LNHDA, CDR2 SQIVND (reference sequence). The chain's CDR3 is CASSWGRGTEAFF. The CDR3 coding sequence is TGTGCCAGTAGTTGGGGCAGGGGGACTGAAGCTTTCTTT.

This chain connects TRBV9 to TRBJ1-6; 10 bases align to TRBD1. Germline lookup yields CDR1 SGDLS and CDR2 YYNGEE. This CDR3 contains 15 residues. J was trimmed by 8 bases and V by 0 bases; bases with no gene match: 2. This CDR3 reads CASSVEGQGDSPLHF. The CDR3 DNA reads TGTGCCAGCAGCGTAGAAGGACAGGGGGATTCACCCCTCCACTTT.